The 13 T cell receptor beta chains given below trace back to one sample, sequenced in a study of T cell repertoires in cytomegalovirus infection. TCRdb independently ran MiXCR on the reads; one entry per CDR3 protein. Found here are more than 150,000 distinct CDR3 sequences, roughly a fifth of them singletons; the top ten hold 2.5% to 3%. Sequenced input: PBMCs. The receptor source for this set is a human donor in good health (CMV status not recorded). Some clones in this sample may be carry-over from other donors' samples.

This clonotype has ten or more counts. The V call is TRBV20-1, the J call TRBJ1-1; 7 bases fit TRBD1. The trim removed 6 bases at V and 3 bases at J, leaving 10 bases unmatched. Germline CDR1 and CDR2: DFQATT and SNEGSKA (reference sequence). The CDR3 covers 14 residues. The CDR3 DNA follows: TGCAGTGCGAAGAAACAGGGGACGGACACTGAAGCTTTCTTT. Translation gives CSAKKQGTDTEAFF.

This clonotype is classed as large. The chain links TRBV7-8 to TRBJ1-5, with TRBD1 matching 8 bases. V shed 1 base, J shed 2 bases, and the junction held 4 bases outside the gene matches. Per germline, CDR1 SGHVS and CDR2 FQNEAQ. The CDR3 loop spans 16 amino acids. CDR3 residues: CASSLEGQGGNQPQHF. The CDR3 bases are TGTGCCAGCAGCTTAGAAGGACAGGGAGGCAATCAGCCCCAGCATTTT.

This chain links TRBV7-2 with TRBJ1-2; D not resolved. This CDR3 contains 13 residues. V was shortened by 0 bases and J by 6 bases, with 8 bases between the two germline ends. Per germline, CDR1 SGHTA and CDR2 FQGNSA. CDR3 residues: CASSLATTHGYTF. For the CDR3, the DNA is TGTGCCAGCAGCTTAGCGACAACCCATGGCTACACCTTC.

For this clonotype: This may be a read error: a much more frequent sequence differs by one nucleotide. This sequence joins TRBV28 and TRBJ2-7, with a weak D call TRBD2 (6 bases). Trimming shortened V by 8 bases and J by 2 bases, and 10 bases separated the two germline ends. The germline CDR1 and CDR2 sequences are MDHEN and SYDVKM. CDR3 length equals 12 residues. CDR3 residues: CASCGTAYEQYF. The CDR3 region has the DNA TGTGCCAGCTGTGGGACTGCCTACGAGCAGTACTTC.

The V gene is TRBV3-1, the J gene TRBJ2-1, with 10 bases identical to TRBD1. CDR1 LGHDT and CDR2 YNNKEL come from the germline V gene (reference sequence). The CDR3 is 14 residues long. Trimming took 7 bases from V and 7 from J; bases not matched to a gene: 7. The CDR3 nucleotides read TGTGCCAGCAATCGACAGGGGGCAAGGAATGAGCAGTTCTTC. Encoded protein: CASNRQGARNEQFF.

This clonotype occurred many times. The chain joins TRBV7-2 to TRBJ1-5; maybe TRBD1 (5 bases). The CDR3 consists of 14 residues. Trimming took off 5 bases at V and 11 bases at J, with 19 bases between the two ends. In germline, CDR1 is SGHTA, CDR2 FQGNSA. CDR3 coding DNA: TGTGCCAGCAGCCCGCTTGTGGGACGGGAGTCCCAGCATTTT. Amino acids: CASSPLVGRESQHF.

The chain has TRBV3-1 and TRBJ1-1; a weak D match, TRBD1 (5 bases). Germline V gene sequence: CDR1 LGHDT, CDR2 YNNKEL (reference sequence). V dropped 2 bases and J dropped 5 bases, with 15 bases sitting between them. There are 15 residues in the CDR3. CDR3 nucleotide sequence: TGTGCCAGCAGCCAACGAGGACACCGTGTGACTGAAGCTTTCTTT. Translated, it gives CASSQRGHRVTEAFF.

In this sample, this clonotype turned up many times. The genes are TRBV5-1 and TRBJ2-3; D perhaps matches TRBD2 (6 bases). CDR3 length: 15 residues. CDR1 is SGHRS, CDR2 YFSETQ, per germline. Trimming stripped 1 base from V and 1 base from J, with 10 bases between. The CDR3, as DNA: TGCGCCAGCAGCTTGAATCGGGAGCGCACAGATACGCAGTATTTT. Protein product: CASSLNRERTDTQYF. The full variable domain, with the rest looked up from reference TRBV5-1 and TRBJ2-3, is KAGVTQTPRYLIKTRGQQVTLSCSPISGHRSVSWYQQTPGQGLQFLFEYFSETQRNKGNFPGRFSGRQFSNSRSEMNVSTLELGDSALYLCASSLNRERTDTQYFGPGTRLTVL.

Ten or more counts support this clonotype. The J gene is TRBJ1-1, the V gene TRBV7-8; 7 bases match TRBD1. V lost 2 bases and J lost 1; bases outside the gene matches: 13. The CDR3 consists of 18 residues. The germline V gene encodes CDR1 SGHVS and CDR2 FQNEAQ. The DNA for the CDR3 is TGTGCCAGCAGCTTAATGGAAAGGGGGCGCGGGCAGAACACTGAAGCTTTCTTT. Encoded protein: CASSLMERGRGQNTEAFF.

This clonotype has only a few counts. The chain couples TRBV6-2 or TRBV6-3 to TRBJ2-1; 12 bases agree with TRBD1. V lost 4 bases to trimming and J lost 10 bases; unmatched junction nucleotides: 8. Germline-derived CDR1 and CDR2 are MNHEY and SVGEGT. This CDR3 comprises 15 residues. The CDR3 nucleotides are TGTGCCAGCAGTTCCCCGGGACAGGGGGCTTGGGAGCAGTTCTTC. Translating it yields CASSSPGQGAWEQFF.

The J gene is TRBJ2-7, the V gene TRBV28; TRBD2 matches 10 bases. The CDR3 sequence is 15 residues long. Unmatched junction bases numbered 11, after V lost 3 bases and J lost 9 bases. CDR1 MDHEN and CDR2 SYDVKM come from the germline V gene. The CDR3 region is CASSLRPSGSGRQYF. The CDR3 DNA reads as TGTGCCAGCAGTTTGAGGCCTAGCGGGAGCGGGCGGCAGTACTTC.

The genes are TRBV4-2 and TRBJ2-2; TRBD1 agrees at 8 bases. Germline V CDR1 and CDR2: LGHNA, YNFKEQ. CDR3 size: 16 residues. V trimming: 4 bases; J trimming: 1 base; junction bases outside the gene matches: 5. Here the CDR3 DNA reads TGTGCCAGCAGCCCGCGGACAGGGAGGAACACCGGGGAGCTGTTTTTT. Amino acids: CASSPRTGRNTGELFF.

This clonotype was seen only a few times. The CDR3, as DNA: TGTGCCAATAGGGGGAGGCTGGGTGAGCAGTTCTTC. Encoded protein: CANRGRLGEQFF. The V call is TRBV28, the J call TRBJ2-1; possibly TRBD1 or TRBD2 for D (6 bases each). CDR3 length equals 12 residues. Germline loops: CDR1 MDHEN, CDR2 SYDVKM. V was clipped by 10 bases and J by 9 bases, with 16 bases between them. Looking up the rest from reference TRBV28 and TRBJ2-1 gives the full variable domain: DVKVTQSSRYLVKRTGEKVFLECVQDMDHENMFWYRQDPGLGLRLIYFSYDVKMKEKGDIPEGYSVSREKKERFSLILESASTNQTSMYLCANRGRLGEQFFGPGTRLTVL.